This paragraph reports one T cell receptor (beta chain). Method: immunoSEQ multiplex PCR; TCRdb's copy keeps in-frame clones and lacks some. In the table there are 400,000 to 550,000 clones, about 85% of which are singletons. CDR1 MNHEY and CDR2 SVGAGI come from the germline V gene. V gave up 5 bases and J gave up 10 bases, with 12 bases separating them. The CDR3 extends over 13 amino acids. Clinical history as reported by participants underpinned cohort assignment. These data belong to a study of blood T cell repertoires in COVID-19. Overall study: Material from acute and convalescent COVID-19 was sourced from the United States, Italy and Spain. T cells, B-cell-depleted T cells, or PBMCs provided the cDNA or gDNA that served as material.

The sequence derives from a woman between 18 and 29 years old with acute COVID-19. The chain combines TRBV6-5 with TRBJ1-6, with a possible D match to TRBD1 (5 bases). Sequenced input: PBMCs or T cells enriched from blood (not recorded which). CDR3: CASSTQTDSPLHF. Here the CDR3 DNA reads TGTGCCAGCAGTACTCAGACAGACTCACCCCTCCACTTT.